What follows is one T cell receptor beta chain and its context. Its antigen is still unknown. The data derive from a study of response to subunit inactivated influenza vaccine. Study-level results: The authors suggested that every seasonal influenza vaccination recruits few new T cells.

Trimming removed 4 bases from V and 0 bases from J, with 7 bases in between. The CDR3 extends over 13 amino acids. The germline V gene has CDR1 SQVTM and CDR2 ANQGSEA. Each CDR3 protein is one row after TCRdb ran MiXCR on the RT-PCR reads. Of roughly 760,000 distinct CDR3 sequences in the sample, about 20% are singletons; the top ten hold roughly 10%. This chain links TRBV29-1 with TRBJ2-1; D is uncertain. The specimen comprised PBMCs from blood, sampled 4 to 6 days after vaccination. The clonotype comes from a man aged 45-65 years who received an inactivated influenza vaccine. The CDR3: CSVVSSSYNEQFF. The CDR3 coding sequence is TGCAGCGTTGTATCGAGCTCCTACAATGAGCAGTTCTTC.